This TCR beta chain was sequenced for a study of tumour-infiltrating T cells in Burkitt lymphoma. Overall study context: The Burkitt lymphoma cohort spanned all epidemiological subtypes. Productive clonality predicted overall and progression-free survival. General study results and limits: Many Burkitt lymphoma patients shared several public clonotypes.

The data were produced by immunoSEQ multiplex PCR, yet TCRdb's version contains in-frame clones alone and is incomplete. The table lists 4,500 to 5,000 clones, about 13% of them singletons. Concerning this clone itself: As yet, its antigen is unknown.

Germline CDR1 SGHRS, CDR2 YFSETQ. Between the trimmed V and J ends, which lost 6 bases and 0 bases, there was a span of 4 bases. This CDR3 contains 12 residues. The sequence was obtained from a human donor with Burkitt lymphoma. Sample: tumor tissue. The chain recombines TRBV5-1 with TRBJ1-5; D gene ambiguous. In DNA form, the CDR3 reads TGCGCCAGCATTGATAGCAATCAGCCCCAGCATTTT. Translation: CASIDSNQPQHF. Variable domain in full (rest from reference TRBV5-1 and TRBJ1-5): KAGVTQTPRYLIKTRGQQVTLSCSPISGHRSVSWYQQTPGQGLQFLFEYFSETQRNKGNFPGRFSGRQFSNSRSEMNVSTLELGDSALYLCASIDSNQPQHFGDGTRLSIL.